This section outlines one T cell receptor (beta chain) sequence together with its context. The data originate from a study of OX40 agonist ivuxolimab in advanced cancers. Overall study: Head and neck, renal cell, melanoma or hepatocellular carcinoma were the cancers that dose-escalation patients had.

Germline CDR1 and CDR2: SGHVS and FQNEAQ. V was pared by 5 bases and J by 3 bases, with 9 bases between. This CDR3 comprises 13 residues. Sampled blood was obtained at baseline, cycle 4 day 1, and cycle 7 day 1. Produced via immunoSEQ multiplex PCR; TCRdb's table is partial and in-frame only. This sample has tens of thousands of clones, with 80% to 90% found just once. The chain joins TRBV7-8 to TRBJ2-3; D is possibly TRBD1 (5 bases). The receptor was derived from an adult with an advanced solid tumor such as melanoma, head and neck, liver or kidney cancer. The sample here was CD4+ or CD8+ T cells sorted from blood, taken in a trial of the OX40 agonist ivuxolimab. DNA for the CDR3: TGTGCCAGCAGCCTAGACAGAACAGATACGCAGTATTTT. Protein: CASSLDRTDTQYF.